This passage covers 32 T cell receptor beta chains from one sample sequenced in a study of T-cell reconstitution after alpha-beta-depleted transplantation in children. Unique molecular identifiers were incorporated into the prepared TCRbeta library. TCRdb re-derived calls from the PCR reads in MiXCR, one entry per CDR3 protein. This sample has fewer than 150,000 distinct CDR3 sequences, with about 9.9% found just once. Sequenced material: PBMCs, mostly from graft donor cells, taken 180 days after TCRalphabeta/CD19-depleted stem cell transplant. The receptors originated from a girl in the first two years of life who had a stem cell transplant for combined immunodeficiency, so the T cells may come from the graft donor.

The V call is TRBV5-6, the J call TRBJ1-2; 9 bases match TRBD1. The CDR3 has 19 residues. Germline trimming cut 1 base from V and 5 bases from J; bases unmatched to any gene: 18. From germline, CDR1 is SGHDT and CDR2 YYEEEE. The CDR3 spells CASSLRGWDRAGILYGYTF. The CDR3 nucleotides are TGTGCCAGCAGCTTGAGGGGCTGGGACAGGGCAGGGATTTTATATGGCTACACCTTC.

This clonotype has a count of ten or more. CDR3 region: CASSQDKGWETQYF. Here the CDR3 DNA reads TGCGCCAGCAGCCAAGACAAGGGGTGGGAGACCCAGTACTTC. This chain links TRBV4-3 with TRBJ2-5, with D possibly being TRBD1 (5 bases). Deletions cut 0 bases from V and 5 bases from J, with 10 bases between. CDR3 size: 14 residues. Germline CDR1 and CDR2: LGHNA and YSLEER.

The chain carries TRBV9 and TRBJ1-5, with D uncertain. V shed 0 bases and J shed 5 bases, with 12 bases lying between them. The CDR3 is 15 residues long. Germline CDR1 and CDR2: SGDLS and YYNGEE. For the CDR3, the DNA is TGTGCCAGCAGCGTAGACGGACTTACCTATCAGCCCCAGCATTTT. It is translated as CASSVDGLTYQPQHF. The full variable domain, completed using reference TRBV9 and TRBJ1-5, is DSGVTQTPKHLITATGQRVTLRCSPRSGDLSVYWYQQSLDQGLQFLIQYYNGEERAKGNILERFSAQQFPDLHSELNLSSLELGDSALYFCASSVDGLTYQPQHFGDGTRLSIL.

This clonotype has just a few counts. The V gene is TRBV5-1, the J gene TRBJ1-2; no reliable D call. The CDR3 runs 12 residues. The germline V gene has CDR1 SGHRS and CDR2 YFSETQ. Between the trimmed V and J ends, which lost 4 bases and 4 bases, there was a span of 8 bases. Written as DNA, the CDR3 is TGCGCCAGCAGCGCGGCCCTCTATGGCTACACCTTC. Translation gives CASSAALYGYTF.

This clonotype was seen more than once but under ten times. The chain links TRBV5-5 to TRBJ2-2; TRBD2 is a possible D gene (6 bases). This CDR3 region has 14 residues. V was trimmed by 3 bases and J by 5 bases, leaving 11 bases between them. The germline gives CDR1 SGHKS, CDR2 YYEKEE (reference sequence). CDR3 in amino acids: CASSWDSRTGELFF. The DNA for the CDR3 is TGTGCCAGCAGCTGGGACTCACGGACCGGGGAGCTGTTTTTT.

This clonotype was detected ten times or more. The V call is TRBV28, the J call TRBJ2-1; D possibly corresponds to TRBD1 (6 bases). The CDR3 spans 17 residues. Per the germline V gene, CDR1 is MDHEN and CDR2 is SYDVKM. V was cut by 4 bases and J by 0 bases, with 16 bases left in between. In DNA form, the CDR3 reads TGTGCCAGCAGTTCAACCCCGACAGGTCTCTCCTACAATGAGCAGTTCTTC. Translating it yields CASSSTPTGLSYNEQFF.

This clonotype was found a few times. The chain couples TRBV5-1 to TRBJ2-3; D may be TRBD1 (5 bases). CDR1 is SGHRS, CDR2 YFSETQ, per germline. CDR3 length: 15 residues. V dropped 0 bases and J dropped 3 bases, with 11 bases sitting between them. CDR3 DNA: TGCGCCAGCAGCTTGGTATCCCAGGGAACAGATACGCAGTATTTT. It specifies CASSLVSQGTDTQYF.

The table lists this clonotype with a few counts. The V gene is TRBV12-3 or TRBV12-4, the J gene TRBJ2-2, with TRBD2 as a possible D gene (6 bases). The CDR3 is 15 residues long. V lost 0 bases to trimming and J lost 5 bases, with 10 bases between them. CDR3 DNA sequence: TGTGCCAGCAGTTTAGCACTAGCCGCAACCGGGGAGCTGTTTTTT. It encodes CASSLALAATGELFF.

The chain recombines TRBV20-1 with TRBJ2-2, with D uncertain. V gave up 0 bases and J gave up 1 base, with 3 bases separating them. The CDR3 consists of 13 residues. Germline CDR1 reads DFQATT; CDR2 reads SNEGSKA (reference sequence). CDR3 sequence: CSARDQNTGELFF. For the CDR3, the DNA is TGCAGTGCTAGAGACCAGAACACCGGGGAGCTGTTTTTT.

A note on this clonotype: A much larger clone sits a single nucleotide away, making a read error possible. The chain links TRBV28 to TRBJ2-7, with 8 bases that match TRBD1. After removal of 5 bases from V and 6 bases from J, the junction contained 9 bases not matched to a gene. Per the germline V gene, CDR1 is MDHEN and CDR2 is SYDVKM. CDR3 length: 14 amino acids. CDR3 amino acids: CASSPPVQGVEQYF. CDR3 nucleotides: TGTGCCAGCAGTCCACCGGTACAGGGGGTCGAGCAGTACTTC.

CDR3 nucleotides: TGTGCCAGCAGCTTAGTGACTAGCGGGGGCACAGATACGCAGTATTTT. Residues: CASSLVTSGGTDTQYF. The chain recombines TRBV7-8 with TRBJ2-3; TRBD2 matches at 11 bases. In germline, CDR1 is SGHVS, CDR2 FQNEAQ. Trimming at V came to 1 base and at J to 1 base, leaving 1 base not matched to a gene. This CDR3 has 16 residues.

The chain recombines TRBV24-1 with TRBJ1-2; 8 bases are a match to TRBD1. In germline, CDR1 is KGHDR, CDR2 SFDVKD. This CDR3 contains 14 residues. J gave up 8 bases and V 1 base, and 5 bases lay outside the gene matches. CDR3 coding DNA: TGTGCCACCAGTGATTTTGGCAGGGGGCACGGCTACACCTTC. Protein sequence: CATSDFGRGHGYTF.

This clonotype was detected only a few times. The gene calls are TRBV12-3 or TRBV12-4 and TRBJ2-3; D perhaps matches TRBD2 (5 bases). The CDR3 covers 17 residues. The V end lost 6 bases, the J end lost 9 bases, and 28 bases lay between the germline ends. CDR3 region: CASRPWGAPSPTVTQYF. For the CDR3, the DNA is TGTGCCAGCAGGCCCTGGGGAGCCCCGAGCCCCACAGTCACGCAGTATTTT.

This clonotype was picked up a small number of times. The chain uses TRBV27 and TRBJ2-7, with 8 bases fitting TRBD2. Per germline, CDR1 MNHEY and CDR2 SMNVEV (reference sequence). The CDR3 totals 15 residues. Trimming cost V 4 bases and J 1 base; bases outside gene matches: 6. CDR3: CASSSPLAGSYEQYF. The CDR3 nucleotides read TGTGCCAGCAGTTCTCCTTTAGCGGGATCCTACGAGCAGTACTTC.

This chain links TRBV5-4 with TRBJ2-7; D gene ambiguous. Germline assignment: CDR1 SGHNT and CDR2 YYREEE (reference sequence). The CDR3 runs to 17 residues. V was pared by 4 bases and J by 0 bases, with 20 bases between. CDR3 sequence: CASSSDLTHFPSYEQYF. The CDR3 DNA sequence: TGTGCCAGCAGCAGCGACCTCACCCATTTCCCCTCCTACGAGCAGTACTTC.

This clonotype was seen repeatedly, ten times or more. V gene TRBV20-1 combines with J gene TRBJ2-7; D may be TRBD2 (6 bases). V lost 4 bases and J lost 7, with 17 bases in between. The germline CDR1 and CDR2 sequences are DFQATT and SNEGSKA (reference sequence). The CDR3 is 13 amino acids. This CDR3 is CSAKPGLPMEQYF. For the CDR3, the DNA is TGCAGTGCTAAGCCGGGACTGCCTATGGAGCAGTACTTC.

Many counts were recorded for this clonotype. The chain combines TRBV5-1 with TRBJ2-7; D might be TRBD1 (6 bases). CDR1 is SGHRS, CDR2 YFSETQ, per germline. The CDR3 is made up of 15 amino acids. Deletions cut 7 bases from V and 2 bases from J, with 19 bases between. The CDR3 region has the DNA TGCGCCAGCTCCTTACAGGGTGCATATGCCTACGAGCAGTACTTC. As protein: CASSLQGAYAYEQYF.

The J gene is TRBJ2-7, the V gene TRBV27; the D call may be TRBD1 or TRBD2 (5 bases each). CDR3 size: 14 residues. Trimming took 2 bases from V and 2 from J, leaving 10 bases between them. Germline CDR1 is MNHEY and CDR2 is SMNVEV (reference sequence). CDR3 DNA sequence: TGTGCCAGCAGTTTAAAACTGGGGGCCTACGAGCAGTACTTC. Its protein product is CASSLKLGAYEQYF.

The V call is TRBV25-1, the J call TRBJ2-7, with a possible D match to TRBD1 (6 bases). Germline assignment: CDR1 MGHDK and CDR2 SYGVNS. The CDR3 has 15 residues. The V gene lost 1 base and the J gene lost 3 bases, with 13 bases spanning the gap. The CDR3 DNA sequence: TGTGCCAGCAGTGAATCAATGGACAGACGCTACGAGCAGTACTTC. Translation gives CASSESMDRRYEQYF.

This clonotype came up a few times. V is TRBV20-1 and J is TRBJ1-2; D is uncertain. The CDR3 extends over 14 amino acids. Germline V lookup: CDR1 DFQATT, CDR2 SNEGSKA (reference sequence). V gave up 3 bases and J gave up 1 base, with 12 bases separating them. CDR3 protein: CSASKVGSNYGYTF. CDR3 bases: TGCAGTGCTAGCAAGGTGGGAAGTAACTATGGCTACACCTTC.

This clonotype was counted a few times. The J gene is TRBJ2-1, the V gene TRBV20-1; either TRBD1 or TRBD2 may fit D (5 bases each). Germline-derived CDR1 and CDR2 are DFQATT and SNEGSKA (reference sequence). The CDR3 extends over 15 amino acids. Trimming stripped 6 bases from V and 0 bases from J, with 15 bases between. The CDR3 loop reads CSARGREDSYNEQFF. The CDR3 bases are TGCAGTGCAAGGGGACGGGAAGACTCCTACAATGAGCAGTTCTTC.

CDR3 loop: CATSRALAGGRNEQFF. In nucleotides, the CDR3 is TGTGCCACCAGCAGGGCTCTAGCGGGAGGGAGGAATGAGCAGTTCTTC. The chain uses TRBV15 and TRBJ2-1; 12 nucleotides align to TRBD2. This CDR3 has 16 residues. V lost 3 bases and J lost 7; bases outside the gene matches: 7. Germline V gene lookup returns CDR1 LNHNV and CDR2 YYDKDF (reference sequence).

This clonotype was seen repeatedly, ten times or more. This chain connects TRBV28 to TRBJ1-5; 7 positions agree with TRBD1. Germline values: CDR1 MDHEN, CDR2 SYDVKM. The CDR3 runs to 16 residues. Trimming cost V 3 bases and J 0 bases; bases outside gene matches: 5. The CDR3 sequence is CASSFMTGTSNQPQHF. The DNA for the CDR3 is TGTGCCAGCAGTTTCATGACAGGGACTAGCAATCAGCCCCAGCATTTT.

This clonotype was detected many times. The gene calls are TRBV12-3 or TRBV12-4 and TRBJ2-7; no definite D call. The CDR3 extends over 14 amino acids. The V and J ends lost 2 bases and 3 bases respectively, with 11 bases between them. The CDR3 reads CASSLRRFNYEQYF. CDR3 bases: TGTGCCAGCAGTTTACGCAGGTTCAACTACGAGCAGTACTTC.

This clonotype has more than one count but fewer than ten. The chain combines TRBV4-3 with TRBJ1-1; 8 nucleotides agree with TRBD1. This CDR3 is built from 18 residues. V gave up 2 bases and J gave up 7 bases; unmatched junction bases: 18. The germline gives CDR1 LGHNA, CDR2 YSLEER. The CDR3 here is CASSQSRDRRPMGGEAFF. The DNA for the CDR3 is TGCGCCAGCAGCCAAAGCCGGGACAGGAGGCCGATGGGTGGTGAAGCTTTCTTT.

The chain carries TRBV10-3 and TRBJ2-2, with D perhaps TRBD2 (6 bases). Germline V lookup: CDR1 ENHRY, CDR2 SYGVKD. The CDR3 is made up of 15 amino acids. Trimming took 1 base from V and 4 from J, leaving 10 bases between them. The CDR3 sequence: CAISELGGPTGELFF. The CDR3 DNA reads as TGTGCCATCAGTGAGTTGGGGGGACCCACCGGGGAGCTGTTTTTT.

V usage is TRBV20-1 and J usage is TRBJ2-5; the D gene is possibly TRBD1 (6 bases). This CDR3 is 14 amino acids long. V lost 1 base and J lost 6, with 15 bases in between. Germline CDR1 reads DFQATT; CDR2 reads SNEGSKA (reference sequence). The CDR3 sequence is CSARAFKGEQTQYF. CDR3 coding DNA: TGCAGTGCTAGAGCCTTTAAGGGGGAACAGACCCAGTACTTC.

The CDR3 sequence: CATSRDTGSTDTQYF. The CDR3, as DNA: TGTGCCACCAGCAGAGATACAGGGTCGACAGATACGCAGTATTTT. The V call is TRBV15, the J call TRBJ2-3, with D perhaps TRBD1 (6 bases). V was clipped by 0 bases and J by 3 bases, with 10 bases between them. The CDR3 totals 15 residues. Germline V CDR1 and CDR2: LNHNV, YYDKDF (reference sequence).

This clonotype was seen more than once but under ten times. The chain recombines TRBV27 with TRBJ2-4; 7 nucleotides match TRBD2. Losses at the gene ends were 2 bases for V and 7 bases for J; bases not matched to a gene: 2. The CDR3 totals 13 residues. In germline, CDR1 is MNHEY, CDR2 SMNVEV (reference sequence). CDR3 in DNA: TGTGCCAGCAGTTTAGGACTAGGGAACATTCAGTACTTC. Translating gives CASSLGLGNIQYF.

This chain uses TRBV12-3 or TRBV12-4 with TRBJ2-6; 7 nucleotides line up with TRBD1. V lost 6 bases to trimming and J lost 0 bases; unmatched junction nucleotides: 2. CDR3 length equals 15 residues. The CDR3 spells CASRTGSSGANVLTF. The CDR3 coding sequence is TGTGCCAGCAGGACAGGGAGCTCTGGGGCCAACGTCCTGACTTTC.

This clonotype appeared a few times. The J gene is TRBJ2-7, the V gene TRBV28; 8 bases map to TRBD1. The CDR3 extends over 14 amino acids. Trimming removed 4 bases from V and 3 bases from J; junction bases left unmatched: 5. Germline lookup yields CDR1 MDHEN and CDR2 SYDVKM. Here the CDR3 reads CASSYPGQGYEQYF. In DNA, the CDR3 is TGTGCCAGCAGTTACCCCGGACAGGGCTACGAGCAGTACTTC. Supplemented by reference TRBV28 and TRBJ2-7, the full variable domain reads DVKVTQSSRYLVKRTGEKVFLECVQDMDHENMFWYRQDPGLGLRLIYFSYDVKMKEKGDIPEGYSVSREKKERFSLILESASTNQTSMYLCASSYPGQGYEQYFGPGTRLTVT.

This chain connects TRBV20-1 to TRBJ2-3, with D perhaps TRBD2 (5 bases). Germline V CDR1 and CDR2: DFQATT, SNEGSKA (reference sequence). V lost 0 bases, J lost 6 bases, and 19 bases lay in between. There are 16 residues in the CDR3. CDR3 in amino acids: CSARDPSAAGLDTQYF. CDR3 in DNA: TGCAGTGCTAGAGACCCCTCAGCGGCTGGTCTCGATACGCAGTATTTT.